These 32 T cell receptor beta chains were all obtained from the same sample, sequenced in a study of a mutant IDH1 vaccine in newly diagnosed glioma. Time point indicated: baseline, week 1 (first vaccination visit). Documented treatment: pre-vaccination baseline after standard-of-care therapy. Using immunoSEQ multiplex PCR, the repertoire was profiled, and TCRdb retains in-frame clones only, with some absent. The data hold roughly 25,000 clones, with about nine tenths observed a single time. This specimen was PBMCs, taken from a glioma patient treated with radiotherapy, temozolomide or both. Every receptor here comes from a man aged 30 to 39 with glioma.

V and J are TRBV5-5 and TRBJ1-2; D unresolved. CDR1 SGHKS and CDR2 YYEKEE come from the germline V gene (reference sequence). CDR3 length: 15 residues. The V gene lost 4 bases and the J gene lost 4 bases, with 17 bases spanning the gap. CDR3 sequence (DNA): TGTGCCAGCAGCCCCCCTCCTCCGGCGCTCTATGGCTACACCTTC. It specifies CASSPPPPALYGYTF.

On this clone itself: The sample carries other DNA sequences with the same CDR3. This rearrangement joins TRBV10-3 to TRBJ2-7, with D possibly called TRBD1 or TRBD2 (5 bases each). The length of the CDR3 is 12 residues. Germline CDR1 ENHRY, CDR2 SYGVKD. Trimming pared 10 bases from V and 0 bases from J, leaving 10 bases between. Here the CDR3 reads CATGTASYEQYF. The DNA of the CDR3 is TGTGCCACCGGGACCGCCTCCTACGAGCAGTACTTC.

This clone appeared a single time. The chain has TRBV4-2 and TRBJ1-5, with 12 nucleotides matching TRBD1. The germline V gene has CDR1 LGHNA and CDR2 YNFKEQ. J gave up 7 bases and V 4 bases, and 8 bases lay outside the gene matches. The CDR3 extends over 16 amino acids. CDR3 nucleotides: TGTGCCAGCAGCCCGAACCGGGACAGGGGGCGGCAGCCCCAGCATTTT. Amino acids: CASSPNRDRGRQPQHF.

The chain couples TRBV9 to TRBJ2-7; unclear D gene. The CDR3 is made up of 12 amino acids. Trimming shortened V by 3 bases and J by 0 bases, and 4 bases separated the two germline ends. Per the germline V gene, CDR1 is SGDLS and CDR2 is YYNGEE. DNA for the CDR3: TGTGCCAGCAGCGGTCCCTCCTACGAGCAGTACTTC. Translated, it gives CASSGPSYEQYF.

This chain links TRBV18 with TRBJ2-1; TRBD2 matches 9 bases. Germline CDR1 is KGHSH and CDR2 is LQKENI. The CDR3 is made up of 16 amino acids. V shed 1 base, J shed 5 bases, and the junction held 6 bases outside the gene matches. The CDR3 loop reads CASSPRASGKNNEQFF. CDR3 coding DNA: TGTGCCAGCTCACCACGCGCTAGCGGGAAGAACAATGAGCAGTTCTTC.

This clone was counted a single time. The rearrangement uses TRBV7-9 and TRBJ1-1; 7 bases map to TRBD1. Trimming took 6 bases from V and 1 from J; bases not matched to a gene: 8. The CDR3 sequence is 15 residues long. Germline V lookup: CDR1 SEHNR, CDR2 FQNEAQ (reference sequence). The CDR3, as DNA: TGTGCCAGCAGACCCCGACAGGGTGGGAACACTGAAGCTTTCTTT. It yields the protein CASRPRQGGNTEAFF.

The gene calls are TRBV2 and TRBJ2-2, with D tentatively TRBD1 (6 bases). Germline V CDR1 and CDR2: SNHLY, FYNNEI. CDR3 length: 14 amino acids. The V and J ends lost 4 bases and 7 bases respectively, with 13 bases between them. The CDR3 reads CASSVGQRYGELFF. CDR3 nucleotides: TGTGCCAGCAGTGTAGGACAGCGATACGGGGAGCTGTTTTTT.

CDR3 nucleotides: TGCGCCAGCAGCTTGACTAGCGGGAGTCGGGGTGAGCAGTTCTTC. Translated: CASSLTSGSRGEQFF. The V and J genes are TRBV5-1 and TRBJ2-1, with 11 bases aligning to TRBD2. This CDR3 region has 15 residues. CDR1 and CDR2 (germline): SGHRS, YFSETQ. The V segment lost 1 base and the J segment 9 bases; nucleotides outside the gene matches: 6.

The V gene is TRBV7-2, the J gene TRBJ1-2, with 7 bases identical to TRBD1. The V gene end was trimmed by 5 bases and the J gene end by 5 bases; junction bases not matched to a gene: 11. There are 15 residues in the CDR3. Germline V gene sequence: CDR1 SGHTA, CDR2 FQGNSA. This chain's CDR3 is CASSLQGGAGYGYTF. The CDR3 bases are TGTGCCAGCAGCCTTCAAGGGGGCGCAGGGTATGGCTACACCTTC.

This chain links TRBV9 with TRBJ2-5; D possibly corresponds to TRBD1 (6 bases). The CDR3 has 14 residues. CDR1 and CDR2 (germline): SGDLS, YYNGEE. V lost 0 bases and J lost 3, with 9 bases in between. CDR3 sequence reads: CASSVDQGKETQYF. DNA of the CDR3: TGTGCCAGCAGCGTAGACCAGGGGAAAGAGACCCAGTACTTC.

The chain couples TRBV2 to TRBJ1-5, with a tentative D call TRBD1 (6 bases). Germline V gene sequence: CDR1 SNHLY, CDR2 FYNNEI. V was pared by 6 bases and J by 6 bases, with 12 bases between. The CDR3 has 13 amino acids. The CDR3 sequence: CASRRDIAQPQHF. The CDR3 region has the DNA TGTGCCAGCAGACGGGACATCGCTCAGCCCCAGCATTTT.

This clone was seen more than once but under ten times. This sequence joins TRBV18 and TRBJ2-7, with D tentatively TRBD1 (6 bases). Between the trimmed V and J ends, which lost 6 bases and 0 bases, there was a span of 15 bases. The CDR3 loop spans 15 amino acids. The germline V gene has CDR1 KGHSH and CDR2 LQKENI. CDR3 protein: CASSEDSLLSYEQYF. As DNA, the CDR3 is TGTGCCAGCTCGGAGGACAGCCTCCTCTCCTACGAGCAGTACTTC.

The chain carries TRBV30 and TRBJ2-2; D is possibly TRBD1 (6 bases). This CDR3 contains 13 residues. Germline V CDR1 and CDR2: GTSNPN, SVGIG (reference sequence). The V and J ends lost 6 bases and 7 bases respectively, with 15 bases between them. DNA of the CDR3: TGTGCCTGCCTATTCAGGGGAAACGGGGAGCTGTTTTTT. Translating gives CACLFRGNGELFF.

The CDR3 DNA sequence: TGTGCCAGCAGCTCTTTGGACAGCTACAACTATGGCTACACCTTC. Translated: CASSSLDSYNYGYTF. The chain employs TRBV5-6 and TRBJ1-2, with a weak D call TRBD1 (6 bases). The germline V gene encodes CDR1 SGHDT and CDR2 YYEEEE. V shed 3 bases and J shed 2 bases, with 14 bases lying between them. The CDR3 extends over 15 amino acids.

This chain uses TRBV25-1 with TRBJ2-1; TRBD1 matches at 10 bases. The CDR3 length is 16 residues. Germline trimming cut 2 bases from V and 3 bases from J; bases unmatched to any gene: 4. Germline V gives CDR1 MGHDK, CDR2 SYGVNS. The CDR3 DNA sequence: TGTGCCAGCAGTGAACCCCGGACAGGGGGCTACAATGAGCAGTTCTTC. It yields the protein CASSEPRTGGYNEQFF.

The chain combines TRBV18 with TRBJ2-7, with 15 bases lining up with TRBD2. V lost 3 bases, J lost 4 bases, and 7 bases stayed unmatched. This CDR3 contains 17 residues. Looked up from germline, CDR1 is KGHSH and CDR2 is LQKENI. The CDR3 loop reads CASSPGLAGGLGYEQYF. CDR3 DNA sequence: TGTGCCAGCTCACCCGGACTAGCGGGAGGGCTGGGGTACGAGCAGTACTTC.

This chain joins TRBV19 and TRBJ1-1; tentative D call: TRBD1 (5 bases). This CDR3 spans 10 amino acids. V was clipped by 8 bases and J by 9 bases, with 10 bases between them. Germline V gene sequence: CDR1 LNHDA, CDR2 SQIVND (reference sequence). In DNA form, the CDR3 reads TGTGCCAGTTATGGGGGAAAAGCTTTCTTT. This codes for CASYGGKAFF.

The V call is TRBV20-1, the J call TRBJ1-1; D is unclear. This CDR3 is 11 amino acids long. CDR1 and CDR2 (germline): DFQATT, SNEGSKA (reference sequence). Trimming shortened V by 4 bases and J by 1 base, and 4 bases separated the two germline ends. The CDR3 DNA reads TGCAGTGCTAACGGGAACACTGAAGCTTTCTTT. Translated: CSANGNTEAFF.

The DNA of the CDR3 is TGTGCCAGCAGCGGGGGGGGGTTGGGCACTGAAGCTTTCTTT. Translating it yields CASSGGGLGTEAFF. The gene calls are TRBV5-5 and TRBJ1-1; tentative D call: TRBD1 (5 bases). This CDR3 has 14 residues. V lost 4 bases and J lost 4, with 14 bases in between. CDR1 and CDR2 (germline): SGHKS, YYEKEE (reference sequence).

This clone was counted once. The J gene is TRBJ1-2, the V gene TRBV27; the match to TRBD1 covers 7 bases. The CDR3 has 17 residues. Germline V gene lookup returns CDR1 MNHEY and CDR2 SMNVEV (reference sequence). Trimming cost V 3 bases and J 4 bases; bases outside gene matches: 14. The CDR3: CASSFWEGGSIFYGYTF. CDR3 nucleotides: TGTGCCAGCAGTTTCTGGGAAGGGGGCTCCATCTTCTATGGCTACACCTTC.

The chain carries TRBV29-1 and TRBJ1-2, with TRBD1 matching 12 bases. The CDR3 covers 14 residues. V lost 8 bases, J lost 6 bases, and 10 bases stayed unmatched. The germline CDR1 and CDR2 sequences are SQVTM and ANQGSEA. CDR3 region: CSPGGDRGLNGYTF. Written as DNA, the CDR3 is TGCAGCCCCGGAGGGGACAGGGGGCTGAATGGCTACACCTTC. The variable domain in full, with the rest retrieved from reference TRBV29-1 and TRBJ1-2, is SAVISQKPSRDICQRGTSLTIQCQVDSQVTMMFWYRQQPGQSLTLIATANQGSEATYESGFVIDKFPISRPNLTFSTLTVSNMSPEDSSIYLCSPGGDRGLNGYTFGSGTRLTVV.

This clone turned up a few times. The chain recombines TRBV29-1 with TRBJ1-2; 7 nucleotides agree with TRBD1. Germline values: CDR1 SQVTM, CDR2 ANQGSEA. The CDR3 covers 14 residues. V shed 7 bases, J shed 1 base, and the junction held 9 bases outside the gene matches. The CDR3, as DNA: TGCAGCGCTTTGGGACAGAATCATAACTATGGCTACACCTTC. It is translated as CSALGQNHNYGYTF.

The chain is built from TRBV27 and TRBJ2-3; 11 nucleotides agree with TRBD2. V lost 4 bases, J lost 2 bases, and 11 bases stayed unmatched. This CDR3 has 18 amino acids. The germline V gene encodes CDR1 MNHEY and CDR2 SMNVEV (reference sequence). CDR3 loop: CASSSWGWTSGPTDTQYF. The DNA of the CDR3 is TGTGCCAGCAGTTCCTGGGGATGGACTAGCGGGCCCACAGATACGCAGTATTTT.

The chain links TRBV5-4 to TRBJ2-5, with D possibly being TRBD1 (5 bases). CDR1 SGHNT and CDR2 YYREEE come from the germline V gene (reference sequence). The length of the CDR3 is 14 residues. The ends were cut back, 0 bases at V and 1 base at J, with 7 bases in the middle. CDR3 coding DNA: TGTGCCAGCAGCTTGGGACAGCCCCAAGAGACCCAGTACTTC. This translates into CASSLGQPQETQYF. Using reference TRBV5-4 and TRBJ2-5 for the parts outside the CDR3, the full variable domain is ETGVTQSPTHLIKTRGQQVTLRCSSQSGHNTVSWYQQALGQGPQFIFQYYREEENGRGNFPPRFSGLQFPNYSSELNVNALELDDSALYLCASSLGQPQETQYFGPGTRLLVL.

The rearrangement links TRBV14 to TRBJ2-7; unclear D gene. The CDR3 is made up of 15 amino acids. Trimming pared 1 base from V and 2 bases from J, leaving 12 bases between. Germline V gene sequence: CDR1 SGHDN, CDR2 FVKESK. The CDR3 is CASSQVGQATYEQYF. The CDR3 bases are TGTGCCAGCAGCCAAGTGGGTCAGGCTACCTACGAGCAGTACTTC. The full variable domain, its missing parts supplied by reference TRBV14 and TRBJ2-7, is EAGVTQFPSHSVIEKGQTVTLRCDPISGHDNLYWYRRVMGKEIKFLLHFVKESKQDESGMPNNRFLAERTGGTYSTLKVQPAELEDSGVYFCASSQVGQATYEQYFGPGTRLTVT.

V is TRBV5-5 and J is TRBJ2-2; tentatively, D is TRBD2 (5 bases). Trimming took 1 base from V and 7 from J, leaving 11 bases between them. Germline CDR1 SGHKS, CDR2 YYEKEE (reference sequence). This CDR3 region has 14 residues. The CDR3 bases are TGTGCCAGCAGCTTGTTGCTAGCTGGCGGGGAGCTGTTTTTT. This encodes CASSLLLAGGELFF.

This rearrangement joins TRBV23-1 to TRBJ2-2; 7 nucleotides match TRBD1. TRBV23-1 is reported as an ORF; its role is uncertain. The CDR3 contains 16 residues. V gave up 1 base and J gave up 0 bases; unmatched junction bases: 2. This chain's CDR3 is CASSQCDRANTGELFF. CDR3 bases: TGCGCCAGCAGTCAATGTGACAGGGCGAACACCGGGGAGCTGTTTTTT.

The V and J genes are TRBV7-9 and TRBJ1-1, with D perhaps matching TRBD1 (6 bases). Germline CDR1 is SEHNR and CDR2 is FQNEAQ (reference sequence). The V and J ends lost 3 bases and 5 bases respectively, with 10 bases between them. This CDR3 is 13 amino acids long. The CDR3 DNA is TGTGCCAGCAGCTTCGAACAGGGTACTGAAGCTTTCTTT. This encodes CASSFEQGTEAFF.

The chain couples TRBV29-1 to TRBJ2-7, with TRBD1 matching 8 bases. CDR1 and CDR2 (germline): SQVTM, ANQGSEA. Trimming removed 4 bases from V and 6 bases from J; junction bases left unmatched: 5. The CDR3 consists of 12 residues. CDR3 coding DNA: TGCAGCGTTGGGACAGGGAATCGCGAGCAGTACTTC. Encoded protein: CSVGTGNREQYF.

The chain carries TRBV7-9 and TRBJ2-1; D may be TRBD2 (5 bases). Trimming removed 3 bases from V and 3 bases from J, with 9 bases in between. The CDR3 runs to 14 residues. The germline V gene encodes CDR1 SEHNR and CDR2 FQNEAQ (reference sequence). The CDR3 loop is CASSFAGYYNEQFF. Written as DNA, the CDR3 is TGTGCCAGCAGCTTTGCGGGCTACTACAATGAGCAGTTCTTC. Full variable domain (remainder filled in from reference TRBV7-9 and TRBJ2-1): DTGVSQNPRHKITKRGQNVTFRCDPISEHNRLYWYRQTLGQGPEFLTYFQNEAQLEKSRLLSDRFSAERPKGSFSTLEIQRTEQGDSAMYLCASSFAGYYNEQFFGPGTRLTVL.

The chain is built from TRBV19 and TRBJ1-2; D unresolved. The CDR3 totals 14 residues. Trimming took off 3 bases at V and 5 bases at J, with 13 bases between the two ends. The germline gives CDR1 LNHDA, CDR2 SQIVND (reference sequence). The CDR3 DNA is TGTGCCAGTAGTATTCTCCAGGCCAGATATGGCTACACCTTC. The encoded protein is CASSILQARYGYTF.

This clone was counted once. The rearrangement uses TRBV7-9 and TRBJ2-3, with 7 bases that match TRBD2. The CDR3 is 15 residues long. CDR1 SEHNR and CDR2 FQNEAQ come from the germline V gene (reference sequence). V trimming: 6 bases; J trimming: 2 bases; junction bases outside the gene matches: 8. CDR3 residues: CASRPPGGNTDTQYF. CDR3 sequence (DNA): TGTGCCAGCAGGCCCCCGGGAGGTAACACAGATACGCAGTATTTT. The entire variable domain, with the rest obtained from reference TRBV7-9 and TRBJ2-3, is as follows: DTGVSQNPRHKITKRGQNVTFRCDPISEHNRLYWYRQTLGQGPEFLTYFQNEAQLEKSRLLSDRFSAERPKGSFSTLEIQRTEQGDSAMYLCASRPPGGNTDTQYFGPGTRLTVL.